This T cell receptor (beta chain) comes out of a study of T-cell reconstitution after alpha-beta-depleted transplantation in children. Unique molecular identifiers were used to barcode this TCRbeta library. Using its own MiXCR run on the PCR reads, TCRdb lists one record per CDR3 protein. The sample lists some 500,000 distinct CDR3 sequences; around 19% were seen once. This CDR3 is built from 15 residues. Looked up from germline, CDR1 is LGHDT and CDR2 is YNNKEL (reference sequence). V lost 8 bases, J lost 8 bases, and 14 bases stayed unmatched. The specimen was PBMCs from the stem cell graft donor, collected from the stem cell graft. The rearrangement joins TRBV3-1 to TRBJ2-1; 8 bases are shared with TRBD1. The origin of this receptor is a human donor who donated a stem cell graft to a child with acute lymphoblastic leukemia. The CDR3 loop is CASCFSAGGLDEQFF. The DNA for the CDR3 is TGTGCCAGCTGTTTTTCGGCAGGGGGCCTTGATGAGCAGTTCTTC.